This passage covers 7 T cell receptor beta chains from one sample sequenced in a study of T cell repertoires in cytomegalovirus infection. TCRdb re-analysed the reads in MiXCR, keeping a single row per CDR3 protein. The sample has roughly 630,000 distinct CDR3 sequences; 20% to 25% are singletons. The specimen sequenced was CD8+ T cells from PBMCs. These receptors originate from a human donor in good health (CMV status not recorded). Some clones in this sample may be carry-over from other donors' samples.

The table lists this clonotype with a few counts. V usage is TRBV20-1 and J usage is TRBJ2-1; D call uncertain. The CDR3 extends over 15 amino acids. With 8 bases removed from V and 4 bases from J, the gap between germline ends came to 21 bases. Germline CDR1 and CDR2: DFQATT and SNEGSKA (reference sequence). The CDR3: CSSSWGRAPYNEQFF. The CDR3 DNA reads as TGCAGTTCCTCCTGGGGTAGGGCCCCTTACAATGAGCAGTTCTTC.

This clonotype has a handful of counts. V is TRBV7-9 and J is TRBJ1-5; D not resolved. Trimming shortened V by 5 bases and J by 9 bases, and 17 bases separated the two germline ends. Germline V gene lookup returns CDR1 SEHNR and CDR2 FQNEAQ (reference sequence). This CDR3 has 14 residues. The CDR3 loop reads CASSEDGGWWPQHF. DNA for the CDR3: TGTGCCAGCAGCGAAGACGGAGGGTGGTGGCCCCAGCATTTT.

The chain links TRBV20-1 to TRBJ1-5; no clear D. V was cut by 5 bases and J by 0 bases, with 14 bases left in between. The CDR3 sequence is 15 residues long. From germline, CDR1 is DFQATT and CDR2 SNEGSKA (reference sequence). The CDR3 loop reads CSAPKADYSNQPQHF. CDR3 nucleotide sequence: TGCAGTGCTCCCAAGGCCGACTATAGCAATCAGCCCCAGCATTTT.

This clonotype was seen at least ten times. The chain joins TRBV2 to TRBJ2-2; 7 nucleotides agree with TRBD1. The ends lost 10 bases at V and 3 bases at J; junction bases unmatched: 2. CDR3 size: 12 residues. The germline V gene has CDR1 SNHLY and CDR2 FYNNEI. CDR3 nucleotide sequence: TGTGCCAACGACAGGGACACCGGGGAGCTGTTTTTT. Protein product: CANDRDTGELFF.

This sequence joins TRBV12-3 or TRBV12-4 and TRBJ1-1, with D perhaps matching TRBD1 (5 bases). V was cut by 7 bases and J by 1 base, with 16 bases left in between. This CDR3 contains 15 residues. Written as DNA, the CDR3 is TGTGCCAGCAACTGGTACCTCGACAGGAACACTGAAGCTTTCTTT. Protein sequence: CASNWYLDRNTEAFF.

V and J are TRBV24-1 and TRBJ2-3; 11 bases map to TRBD2. Trimming removed 5 bases from V and 10 bases from J; junction bases left unmatched: 7. CDR1 and CDR2 from the germline V gene are KGHDR and SFDVKD. The CDR3 contains 14 residues. This CDR3 is CATSGGSGGVAQYF. In nucleotides, the CDR3 is TGTGCCACCAGTGGTGGTAGCGGGGGGGTGGCGCAGTATTTT.

This clonotype was seen only a few times. The V call is TRBV7-4, the J call TRBJ1-3; D unresolved. The V gene lost 5 bases and the J gene lost 4 bases, with 9 bases spanning the gap. The CDR3 extends over 13 amino acids. Germline values: CDR1 SGHVT, CDR2 SQSDAQ. This CDR3 reads CASSPSVGNTIYF. The CDR3 DNA reads TGTGCCAGCAGCCCGAGTGTGGGAAACACCATATATTTT. Together with reference TRBV7-4 and TRBJ1-3, the CDR3 gives the full variable domain: GAGVSQSPRYKVAKRGRDVALRCDSISGHVTLYWYRQTLGQGSEVLTYSQSDAQRDKSGRPSGRFSAERPERSVSTLKIQRTEQGDSAVYLCASSPSVGNTIYFGEGSWLTVV.